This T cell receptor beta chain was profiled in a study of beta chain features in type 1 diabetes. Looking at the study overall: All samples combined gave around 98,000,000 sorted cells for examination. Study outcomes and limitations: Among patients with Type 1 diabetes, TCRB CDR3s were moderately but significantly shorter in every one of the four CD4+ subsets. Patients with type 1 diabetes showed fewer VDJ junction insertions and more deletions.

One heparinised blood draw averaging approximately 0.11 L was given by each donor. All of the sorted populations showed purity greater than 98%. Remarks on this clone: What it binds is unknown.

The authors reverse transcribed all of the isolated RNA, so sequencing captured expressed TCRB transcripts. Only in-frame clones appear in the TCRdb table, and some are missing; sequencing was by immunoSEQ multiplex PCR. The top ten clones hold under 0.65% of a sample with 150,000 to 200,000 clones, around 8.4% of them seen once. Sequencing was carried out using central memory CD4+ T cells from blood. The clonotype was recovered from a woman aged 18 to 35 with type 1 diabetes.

CDR3 DNA sequence: TGTGCCAGCATCCCTAGCGGTCTCCGGGATACGCAGTATTTT. This translates into CASIPSGLRDTQYF. The chain couples TRBV2 to TRBJ2-3; 7 positions match TRBD2. This CDR3 comprises 14 residues. V lost 7 bases, J lost 6 bases, and 10 bases stayed unmatched. CDR1 and CDR2 from the germline V gene are SNHLY and FYNNEI.